This TCR beta chain appears in the sequencing data of a study of shared clonotypes between healthy human individuals. TCRdb keeps only in-frame clones here, not all; method: immunoSEQ multiplex PCR. The sample lists 97,000 or so clones; around 43% were seen once. Germline V lookup: CDR1 SGDLS, CDR2 YYNGEE. V was pared by 0 bases and J by 6 bases, with 5 bases of the junction left unmatched. CDR3 size: 16 residues. The V gene is TRBV9, the J gene TRBJ2-1, with 11 positions matching TRBD2. The receptor's source is a woman aged 40 to 55 in good health. Some clones in this sample may be carry-over from other donors' samples. The sample was PBMCs. The CDR3 DNA sequence: TGTGCCAGCAGCGTAGGCGGACTAGCGGGTTCCAATGAGCAGTTCTTC. As protein: CASSVGGLAGSNEQFF.